This T cell receptor beta chain was captured by sequencing in a study of cytomegalovirus exposure and HLA in healthy donors. Findings and limits, study-wide: The study designated 150 to 200 TCR beta chains cytomegalovirus-associated. Reported performance of the classifier showed diagnosis of cytomegalovirus status with high specificity and sensitivity. First-cohort TCR clusters tended to co-occur in the approximately 130 validation repertoires, a later analysis found.

With V trimmed by 4 bases and J by 3 bases, 6 bases remained unmatched. The CDR3 sequence is 14 residues long. The germline gives CDR1 SGHDT, CDR2 YYEEEE. Using immunoSEQ multiplex PCR, the repertoire was profiled, and TCRdb retains in-frame clones only, with some absent. The table shows about 190,000 clones, with more than 75% occurring only once. Details on this clone: The target antigen is unknown.

The origin of this receptor is a man aged 18 to 30 in good health and CMV-seropositive. Sequencing was performed on PBMCs. The J gene is TRBJ1-2, the V gene TRBV5-6; 7 bases are shared with TRBD1. The DNA for the CDR3 is TGTGCCAGCAGCCAAGACAGGGCAGACTATGGCTACACCTTC. This codes for CASSQDRADYGYTF.